One and the same sample provided the 17 T cell receptor beta chains below, sequenced in a study of blood T cell repertoires in COVID-19. Clones were sequenced by immunoSEQ multiplex PCR, and TCRdb holds only the in-frame ones, with some missing. The table shows some 400,000 clones, with roughly 86% occurring only once. Sequenced input: peripheral blood. Receptor source: a woman aged 25-40 years with COVID-19, enrolled during active disease.

The chain is built from TRBV3-1 (or the pseudogene TRBV3-2) and TRBJ2-1, with D perhaps TRBD2 (5 bases). Germline-derived CDR1 and CDR2 are LGHDT and YNNKEL (reference sequence). Trimming left V 4 bases short and J 3 bases short, with 16 bases between. This CDR3 is 16 amino acids long. For the CDR3, the DNA is TGTGCCAGCAGCCTCCGGACTGGATCCTACTACAATGAGCAGTTCTTC. It translates to CASSLRTGSYYNEQFF.

In regard to this clone: This sample also contains other DNA sequences that code for the same CDR3. The rearrangement uses TRBV6-5 and TRBJ1-1; possibly TRBD1 for D (5 bases). The CDR3 is 15 amino acids. The germline V gene encodes CDR1 MNHEY and CDR2 SVGAGI. V shed 0 bases and J shed 1 base, with 9 bases lying between them. The CDR3 DNA follows: TGTGCCAGCAGTTACTCAGGGACTCCGAACACTGAAGCTTTCTTT. This translates into CASSYSGTPNTEAFF.

This clone was detected only a few times. This chain links TRBV7-9 with TRBJ1-4; 11 nucleotides line up with TRBD1. V gave up 4 bases and J gave up 11 bases; unmatched junction bases: 9. From germline, CDR1 is SEHNR and CDR2 FQNEAQ (reference sequence). The CDR3 consists of 15 residues. The DNA for the CDR3 is TGTGCCAGCAGCTCCCAAGGACAGGGGGCGCGGAAACTGTTTTTT. It yields the protein CASSSQGQGARKLFF.

CDR3 region: CASSSPTLANEQYF. The CDR3 coding sequence is TGTGCCAGCAGTTCCCCGACTCTAGCGAACGAGCAGTACTTC. The V gene is TRBV6-5, the J gene TRBJ2-7, with D possibly matching TRBD2 (6 bases). Trimming took off 4 bases at V and 5 bases at J, with 15 bases between the two ends. CDR1 MNHEY and CDR2 SVGAGI come from the germline V gene. This CDR3 region has 14 residues.

The chain has TRBV6-5 and TRBJ1-2; D gene ambiguous. Trimming took off 0 bases at V and 6 bases at J, with 11 bases between the two ends. Germline V CDR1 and CDR2: MNHEY, SVGAGI. The CDR3 runs 14 residues. CDR3 sequence: CASSYSEGGNGYTF. CDR3 DNA: TGTGCCAGCAGTTACTCGGAGGGAGGGAATGGCTACACCTTC.

The chain carries TRBV6-4 and TRBJ1-5; the D is unclear. This CDR3 is built from 16 residues. CDR1 and CDR2 (germline): MRHNA, SNTAGT. Deletions cut 7 bases from V and 0 bases from J, with 16 bases between. DNA of the CDR3: TGTGCCAGCACCACGGGTGGAGGCAATAGCAATCAGCCCCAGCATTTT. It is translated as CASTTGGGNSNQPQHF.

The chain employs TRBV28 and TRBJ1-2; tentatively, D is TRBD1 (5 bases). This CDR3 region has 12 residues. Germline lookup yields CDR1 MDHEN and CDR2 SYDVKM. Trimming took off 4 bases at V and 3 bases at J, with 6 bases between the two ends. CDR3 bases: TGTGCCAGCAGTTCAGGGTACTATGGCTACACCTTC. Translating it yields CASSSGYYGYTF.

The chain employs TRBV7-8 and TRBJ1-5; D call uncertain. Trimming shortened V by 6 bases and J by 0 bases, and 9 bases separated the two germline ends. The CDR3 sequence is 14 residues long. Germline V gives CDR1 SGHVS, CDR2 FQNEAQ. The CDR3: CASSSVDSNQPQHF. The CDR3 DNA follows: TGTGCCAGCAGTTCAGTTGATAGCAATCAGCCCCAGCATTTT.

The sample holds a few counts of this clone. The chain uses TRBV30 and TRBJ1-5; D remains unclear. The ends were cut back, 2 bases at V and 7 bases at J, with 12 bases in the middle. Germline values: CDR1 GTSNPN, CDR2 SVGIG (reference sequence). The CDR3 is 13 residues long. CDR3 DNA: TGTGCCTGGAGTTTTTCTGGGGAGCAGCCCCAGCATTTT. Protein: CAWSFSGEQPQHF.

About this clone: The junction departs from the called germline gene at one end, perhaps through a read error. The V and J genes are TRBV25-1 and TRBJ2-1; 7 bases map to TRBD2. Germline V lookup: CDR1 MGHDK, CDR2 SYGVNS. The CDR3 totals 14 residues. The CDR3 reads CASTGTGGTNQQFF. As DNA, the CDR3 is TGTGCCAGCACCGGGACCGGGGGGACCAATCAGCAGTTCTTC. Based on the CDR3 plus reference TRBV25-1 and TRBJ2-1, the full variable domain is EADIYQTPRYLVIGTGKKITLECSQTMGHDKMYWYQQDPGMELHLIHYSYGVNSTEKGDLSSESTVSRIRTEHFPLTLESARPSHTSQYLCASTGTGGTNQQFFGPGTRLTVL.

The chain is built from TRBV7-3 and TRBJ2-1; TRBD2 might be the D (6 bases). The CDR3 is 15 amino acids. The germline V and J ends were trimmed by 5 bases and 9 bases, with 20 bases remaining between them. The germline V gene has CDR1 SGHTA and CDR2 FQGTGA. CDR3 amino acids: CASSPKVAGIGEQFF. The CDR3 region has the DNA TGTGCCAGCAGCCCAAAGGTTGCGGGAATCGGTGAGCAGTTCTTC.

The V and J genes are TRBV3-1 (or the pseudogene TRBV3-2) and TRBJ1-1; TRBD1 is a possible D gene (6 bases). Trimming cost V 4 bases and J 8 bases, with 14 bases left between them. Looked up from germline, CDR1 is LGHDT and CDR2 is YNNKEL (reference sequence). The CDR3 is 13 amino acids. In nucleotides, the CDR3 is TGTGCCAGCAGCCTGAATCTGGGGACAGAAGCTTTCTTT. As protein: CASSLNLGTEAFF.

The V and J genes are TRBV11-2 and TRBJ2-1; TRBD1 agrees at 7 bases. Trimming took 1 base from V and 8 from J; bases not matched to a gene: 11. This CDR3 is built from 16 residues. Germline V gene data show CDR1 as SGHAT and CDR2 as FQNNGV. The CDR3 spells CASSLGGRGYVDEQFF. For the CDR3, the DNA is TGTGCCAGCAGCTTAGGCGGCAGGGGGTACGTCGATGAGCAGTTCTTC.

On this clone itself: The junction does not match germline at one end; this may be a read error. This chain links TRBV7-7 with TRBJ2-5; D ambiguous. CDR3 length: 11 residues. From germline, CDR1 is SSHAT and CDR2 FNYEAQ (reference sequence). In DNA, the CDR3 is TGTGCTAGCAACGTCGGGGAGACCCAGTACTTC. It specifies CASNVGETQYF.

This chain links TRBV14 with TRBJ2-1; tentative D call: TRBD2 (6 bases). This CDR3 contains 13 residues. The V gene's germline CDR1 is SGHDN and CDR2 FVKESK. Trimming stripped 1 base from V and 7 bases from J, with 8 bases between. The chain's CDR3 is CASSQGRGNEQFF. The CDR3 DNA follows: TGTGCCAGCAGCCAAGGACGGGGGAATGAGCAGTTCTTC. Filled out from reference TRBV14 and TRBJ2-1, the complete variable domain reads EAGVTQFPSHSVIEKGQTVTLRCDPISGHDNLYWYRRVMGKEIKFLLHFVKESKQDESGMPNNRFLAERTGGTYSTLKVQPAELEDSGVYFCASSQGRGNEQFFGPGTRLTVL.

The chain joins TRBV28 to TRBJ2-3; 7 nucleotides line up with TRBD2. The CDR3 consists of 14 residues. The V gene end was trimmed by 7 bases and the J gene end by 2 bases; junction bases not matched to a gene: 6. Germline-derived CDR1 and CDR2 are MDHEN and SYDVKM. The CDR3 is CASIKGGATDTQYF. For the CDR3, the DNA is TGTGCCAGCATTAAGGGAGGGGCCACAGATACGCAGTATTTT.

The chain combines TRBV5-6 with TRBJ2-7, with D maybe TRBD2 (5 bases). V was cut by 0 bases and J by 0 bases, with 10 bases left in between. The CDR3 length is 15 residues. Germline V gene lookup returns CDR1 SGHDT and CDR2 YYEEEE. The CDR3 reads CASSLGPGSSYEQYF. CDR3 nucleotides: TGTGCCAGCAGCTTGGGTCCGGGGAGCTCCTACGAGCAGTACTTC.